This T cell receptor beta chain is from a study of CD8 T cells in ankylosing spondylitis (dated by TCRdb to 2016 to 2017). For context, the study as a whole: The study profiled T cell receptor beta repertoires in healthy donors and ankylosing spondylitis patients to find disease-linked TCR variants. Peripheral blood was sampled, and synovial fluid was also collected from ankylosing spondylitis patients. The full study cohort was made up of about two dozen ankylosing spondylitis patients and around 100 healthy donors.

This clonotype was recorded a few times. Its antigen is currently not known. Qualities for individual bases were not recorded, and no much larger clone is one base off. Based on the germline V gene, the CDR1 and CDR2 sequences are SNHLY and FYNNEI. From V the trimming removes 7 bases and from J it removes 0 bases, while the gene matches leave 4 bases of the junction unaccounted for. From its cysteine to its phenylalanine, the CDR3 spans 14 amino acids. Just the 42-base CDR3 DNA is kept, in frame starting at base 1. Sequenced using an Illumina HiSeq 2500. Quantitative 5'-RACE with molecular barcodes was the method used to prepare the TCR beta libraries. The source study handled its data this way. Disease-linked TCR variants were identified with a new computational method built on a probabilistic model of VDJ rearrangement. Using fastp at Q25 and MiXCR, TCRdb reprocessed the public reads and kept productive beta chains. For every CDR3 protein sequence, its rows merge into one entry that carries the most common genes and DNA. The authors' filters were not applied to this entry. This sample comprises around 390,000 distinct CDR3 sequences, 20% to 25% of them detected only once. About 16% of the sample lies in the top ten.

The study at large found these results: Significant enrichment of the disease-linked clones was reported in matched synovial fluid samples from ankylosing spondylitis patients. The disease-linked clones had a CD8+ phenotype and were found at relatively low frequencies in peripheral blood. A TCR beta motif of several highly homologous amino acid variants appeared characteristic of blood from ankylosing spondylitis patients. Some motif variants had previously been reported in the synovial fluid and blood of reactive arthritis patients, which suggests shared mechanisms of disease initiation.

The sequenced material came from blood, either unsorted or a sorted T cell fraction (not recorded which). The chain is assembled from TRBV2 and TRBJ2-7; 9 of the junction bases match TRBD1. This TCR was recovered from a male donor with ankylosing spondylitis. The CDR3 reads CASKLQGASYEQYF. The base sequence is TGTGCCAGCAAGTTACAGGGGGCCTCCTACGAGCAGTACTTC.